This T cell receptor beta chain comes out of a study of neurological immune-mediated disorders. General study points: The absence of any CDR3 amino acid sequence shared by expanded clones across subjects suggests that repertoires were private in all groups.

Sorted libraries used around 1 million CD4+ or CD8+ T cells. Trimming cost V 0 bases and J 4 bases; bases outside gene matches: 8. Looked up from germline, CDR1 is ENHRY and CDR2 is SYGVKD. This CDR3 has 16 residues. Synthesis of cDNA used 5'RACE (with 10-nucleotide random UMIs). TCRdb reanalysed the 5' RACE reads using MiXCR and keeps one entry per CDR3 protein. The sample records about 30,000 distinct CDR3 sequences, 4.5% to 7% being singletons. This clonotype came up many times. Its antigen is undetermined. This chain joins TRBV10-3 and TRBJ1-2; 7 bases are shared with TRBD1. Sequencing input: CD4+ T cells from blood. The receptor was derived from a woman aged 45-59 years in good health. In nucleotides, the CDR3 is TGTGCCATCAGTGAGTCCACAGGGGTTTCGGGCTATGGCTACACCTTC. Its translation is CAISESTGVSGYGYTF.